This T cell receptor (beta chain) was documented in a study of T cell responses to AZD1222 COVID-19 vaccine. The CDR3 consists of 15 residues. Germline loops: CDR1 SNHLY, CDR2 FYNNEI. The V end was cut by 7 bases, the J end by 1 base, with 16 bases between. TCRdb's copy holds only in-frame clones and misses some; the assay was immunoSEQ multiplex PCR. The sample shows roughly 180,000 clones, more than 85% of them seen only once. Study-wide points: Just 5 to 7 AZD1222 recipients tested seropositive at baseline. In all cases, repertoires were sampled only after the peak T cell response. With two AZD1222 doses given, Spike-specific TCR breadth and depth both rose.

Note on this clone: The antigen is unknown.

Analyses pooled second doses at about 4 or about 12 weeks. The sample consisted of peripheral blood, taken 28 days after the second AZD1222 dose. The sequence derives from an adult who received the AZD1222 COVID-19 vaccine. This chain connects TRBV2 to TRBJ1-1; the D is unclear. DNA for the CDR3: TGTGCCAGCACTAAGAGCCCCATTGGGAACACTGAAGCTTTCTTT. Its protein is CASTKSPIGNTEAFF.